This TCR beta chain comes out of a study of blood T cell repertoires in COVID-19. The data were produced by immunoSEQ multiplex PCR, yet TCRdb's version contains in-frame clones alone and is incomplete. The data contain around 300,000 clones, more than 70% of them singletons. Participant-given clinical history determined each cohort assignment. The CDR3 runs to 14 residues. The V end was cut by 4 bases, the J end by 5 bases, with 14 bases between. Germline V lookup: CDR1 SGHDN, CDR2 FVKESK. The chain joins TRBV14 to TRBJ1-1; D is possibly TRBD1 (5 bases). This TCR was recovered from a woman in her 30s who had recovered from COVID-19. The sample taken for sequencing was PBMCs or T cells enriched from blood (not recorded which). CDR3 protein: CASSRIGGWTEAFF. The DNA of the CDR3 is TGTGCCAGCAGCCGGATCGGGGGATGGACTGAAGCTTTCTTT.